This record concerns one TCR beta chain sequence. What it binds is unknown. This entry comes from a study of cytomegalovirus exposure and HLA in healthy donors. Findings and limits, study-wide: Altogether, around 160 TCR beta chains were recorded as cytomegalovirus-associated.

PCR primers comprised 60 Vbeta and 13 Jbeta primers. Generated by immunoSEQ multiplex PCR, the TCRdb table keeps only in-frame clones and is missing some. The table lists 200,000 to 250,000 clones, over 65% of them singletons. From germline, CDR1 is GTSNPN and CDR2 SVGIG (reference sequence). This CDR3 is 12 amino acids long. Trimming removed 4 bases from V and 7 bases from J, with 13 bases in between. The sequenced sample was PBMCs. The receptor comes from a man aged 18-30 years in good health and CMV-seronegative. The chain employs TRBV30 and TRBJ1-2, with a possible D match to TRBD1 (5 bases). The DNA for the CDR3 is TGTGCCTGGACCCCTGGGGCGGCTGGCTACACCTTC. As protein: CAWTPGAAGYTF.